These T cell receptor beta chains were read from a single sample in a study of blood T cell repertoires in COVID-19. TCRdb's table, derived via immunoSEQ multiplex PCR, lists solely in-frame clones and lacks some. The profile shows some 180,000 clones, 70% to 90% of them singletons. The sample consisted of peripheral blood. These receptors came from a man between 60 and 75 years old with active or convalescent COVID-19. Both conserved end residues are part of each CDR3. Each record gives: clone size, V gene, D gene, J gene, CDR3 DNA, CDR3 protein. The D gene is left open where the match is weak. A clone size is listed for some rows: how often the clone was seen (once, few, many), or a class if it is expanded.

-	TRBV19	-	TRBJ2-5	TGTGCCAGTAGTACTTCCCCCCAGGGGAGAGAGACCCAGTACTTC	CASSTSPQGRETQYF
-	TRBV10-3	TRBD1	TRBJ1-3	TGTGCCATCAGCTCGGGACAGGGAAACACCATATATTTT	CAISSGQGNTIYF
-	TRBV21-1	-	TRBJ2-7	TGTGCCAGCAGCAAAGAGGACAGGACTGAGTGGGAGCAGTACTTC	CASSKEDRTEWEQYF
-	TRBV5-5	-	TRBJ1-2	TGTGCCAGCAGCTTGGGCCAACAGAATTCTAACTATGGCTACACCTTC	CASSLGQQNSNYGYTF
-	TRBV4-1	TRBD2	TRBJ2-5	TGCGCCAGCAGCCCGGGACTAGCGGCGGGGGGGAGCCAAGAGACCCAGTACTTC	CASSPGLAAGGSQETQYF
once	TRBV29-1	-	TRBJ2-3	TGCAGCGTTGTTGGCAGAAGCACAGATACGCAGTATTTT	CSVVGRSTDTQYF
-	TRBV27	TRBD1	TRBJ1-5	TGTGCCAGCAGTTTGCCCCCCCCCAAAACAGGGGGCAAGGGGAATCAGCCCCAGCATTTT	CASSLPPPKTGGKGNQPQHF
-	TRBV3-1/TRBV3-2	TRBD1	TRBJ1-2	TGTGCCAGCAGCCATTCCCCAGGACAGGTTTATGGCTACACCTTC	CASSHSPGQVYGYTF
-	TRBV12-3/TRBV12-4	-	TRBJ1-1	TGTGCCAGCAGTCCCTATCCTCCAGGGTTAGCTTTCTTT	CASSPYPPGLAFF
-	TRBV2	TRBD2	TRBJ2-3	TGTGCCAGCAAACTAGCGGGGGTTAATACGCAGTATTTT	CASKLAGVNTQYF
few	TRBV30	-	TRBJ1-1	TGTGCCTGGAGTGTAACAAGGAACACTGAAGCTTTCTTT	CAWSVTRNTEAFF
-	TRBV2	-	TRBJ1-2	TGTGCCAGCAGCACAGGGACTAACTATGGCTACACCTTC	CASSTGTNYGYTF
-	TRBV18	-	TRBJ2-5	TGTGCCAGCTCATCAAATTACAGGACCCAAGAGACCCAGTACTTC	CASSSNYRTQETQYF
-	TRBV7-7	TRBD1	TRBJ2-5	TGTGCCAGCAGCCCTAACCAGGGGGCGGGGGAGACCCAGTACTTC	CASSPNQGAGETQYF
-	TRBV28	TRBD1	TRBJ1-2	TGTGCCAGCAGTGAGGGACAGAACTATGGCTACACCTTC	CASSEGQNYGYTF
-	TRBV3-1/TRBV3-2	-	TRBJ1-1	TGTGCCAGCAGCCAAGTTGCAGGTCTGGAGAACACTGAAGCTTTCTTT	CASSQVAGLENTEAFF
-	TRBV6-5	TRBD1	TRBJ2-7	TGTGCCAGCAGTTACTCTAGACAGGGTGGGTACGAGCAGTACTTC	CASSYSRQGGYEQYF
-	TRBV15	TRBD1	TRBJ1-2	TGTGCCACCAGCAGAGATCTGGGACAGGGGCGGGATGGCTACACCTTC	CATSRDLGQGRDGYTF
-	TRBV7-9	TRBD1	TRBJ2-5	TGTGCCAGCAGCTCGGACAGGCAAACCCAGTACTTC	CASSSDRQTQYF
-	TRBV4-1	-	TRBJ2-2	TGCGCCAGCAGCCAAGTCTCTAGCGTGAACACCGGGGAGCTGTTTTTT	CASSQVSSVNTGELFF
-	TRBV5-1	TRBD1	TRBJ1-5	TGCGCCAGCAGCCCCGAGGGACAGTTCAATCAGCCCCAGCATTTT	CASSPEGQFNQPQHF
-	TRBV24-1	TRBD1	TRBJ2-2	TGTGCCACCAGTGGCAGGACAGGGGGGAACACCGGGGAGCTGTTTTTT	CATSGRTGGNTGELFF
-	TRBV6-5	-	TRBJ1-3	TGTGCCAACCGGGGGGGGCGCGAAAACACCATATATTTT	CANRGGRENTIYF
-	TRBV4-1	TRBD1	TRBJ1-2	TGCGCCAGCAGCCACCAGGGACAGGGATTAAATGGCTACACCTTC	CASSHQGQGLNGYTF
-	TRBV18	-	TRBJ1-3	TGTGCCTCTTCGGTGGGGGCGGTTGGAAACACCATATATTTT	CASSVGAVGNTIYF
-	TRBV19	TRBD1	TRBJ2-7	TGTGCCAGTAGTGTGACAGGGGGCGACGAGCAGTACTTC	CASSVTGGDEQYF
-	TRBV24-1	TRBD1	TRBJ2-1	TGTGCCACCAGTGACAGGGGGCTGGGGCAGTTCTTC	CATSDRGLGQFF
-	TRBV9	-	TRBJ1-3	TGTGCCAGCAGCACCCAGAAATCCGGAAACACCATATATTTT	CASSTQKSGNTIYF
-	TRBV5-1	-	TRBJ1-4	TGCGCCAGCAGCTTGGGTCAAATAACTAATGAAAAACTGTTTTTT	CASSLGQITNEKLFF
-	TRBV5-6	-	TRBJ1-5	TGTGCCAGCAGCTTGGGAAGGGGGAAACCCCAGCATTTT	CASSLGRGKPQHF
-	TRBV2	TRBD1	TRBJ2-3	TGTGCCAGCAGTGAACAGGGACAGGGGGCAGATACGCAGTATTTT	CASSEQGQGADTQYF
-	TRBV5-5	-	TRBJ2-7	TGTGCCAGCAGCTTGTTGGCAGGGGGGTACTCCTACGAGCAGTACTTC	CASSLLAGGYSYEQYF
-	TRBV5-1	-	TRBJ1-3	TGCGCCAGCAGCTTGAATCTTCAGGGATCTGGAAACACCATATATTTT	CASSLNLQGSGNTIYF
-	TRBV2	-	TRBJ2-6	TGTGCCAGCATTAGAGGCTCTGGGGCCAACGTCCTGACTTTC	CASIRGSGANVLTF
-	TRBV2	-	TRBJ1-5	TGTGCCAGCAGTACCAGGGAAGGAAGCAATCAGCCCCAGCATTTT	CASSTREGSNQPQHF
-	TRBV4-1	-	TRBJ1-1	TGCGCCAGCAGCGAAGACATGAACACTGAAGCTTTCTTT	CASSEDMNTEAFF
many	TRBV20-1	-	TRBJ1-4	TGCAGTGCTAGTACAGGCCGGGTCAGTGAAAAACTGTTTTTT	CSASTGRVSEKLFF
-	TRBV11-1	TRBD2	TRBJ2-3	TGTGCCAGCAGCTTAGCAGGACTAGCAACAGATACGCAGTATTTT	CASSLAGLATDTQYF
many	TRBV2	TRBD1	TRBJ1-6	TGTGCCAGCAGCCAGACAGGGAATTATAATTCACCCCTCCACTTT	CASSQTGNYNSPLHF
-	TRBV6-5	TRBD1	TRBJ2-7	TGTGCCAGCACCTTGACAGGGACCTACGAGCAGTACTTC	CASTLTGTYEQYF
once	TRBV9	TRBD2	TRBJ2-2	TGTGCCAGCAGCACCCACCGAGCGGGGAAAGGAACCGGGGAGCTGTTTTTT	CASSTHRAGKGTGELFF
-	TRBV5-5	TRBD2	TRBJ2-1	TGTGCCAGCAGCTTGGGGCTAGCGGACAATGAGCAGTTCTTC	CASSLGLADNEQFF
-	TRBV6-6	-	TRBJ2-1	TGTGCCAGCAGCCCCGGGGGTGCAGGATTCTACAATGAGCAGTTCTTC	CASSPGGAGFYNEQFF
-	TRBV18	-	TRBJ1-4	TGTGCCAGCTCACGGGGGGCAACTAATGAAAAACTGTTTTTT	CASSRGATNEKLFF
-	TRBV9	-	TRBJ1-3	TGTGCCAGCAATGCCGGGAACCCTGGAAACACCATATATTTT	CASNAGNPGNTIYF
few	TRBV24-1	TRBD1	TRBJ2-5	TGTGCCACCAGTGAAGGACAGGGGTGGCAAGAGACCCAGTACTTC	CATSEGQGWQETQYF
-	TRBV21-1	-	TRBJ1-1	TGTGCCAGCCTTAAAACCTTCATCGAGGGTAGGCGAGTAAACACTGAAGCTTTCTTT	CASLKTFIEGRRVNTEAFF
-	TRBV18	TRBD2	TRBJ2-3	TGTGCCAGCTCACCACGGGCGGGGGGGCCTGAAGATACGCAGTATTTT	CASSPRAGGPEDTQYF
-	TRBV9	-	TRBJ2-3	TGTGCCAGCAGCTCTAGGACAGGCACAGATACGCAGTATTTT	CASSSRTGTDTQYF
once	TRBV4-1	TRBD2	TRBJ2-3	TGCGCCAGCAGCCAAGAGGCTAGCGGGGATACGCAGTATTTT	CASSQEASGDTQYF
-	TRBV2	TRBD1	TRBJ1-2	TGTGCCAGCAATAGCCTACCCGGGACAGGGTTTCACTATGGCTACACCTTC	CASNSLPGTGFHYGYTF
-	TRBV15	-	TRBJ1-5	TGTGCCACCAGCAGAGATTTTCAGGGCCAGCCCCAGCATTTT	CATSRDFQGQPQHF
-	TRBV6-5	TRBD1	TRBJ2-2	TGTGCCAGCAGGGGCGGACAGGGGGTAACCGGGGAGCTGTTTTTT	CASRGGQGVTGELFF
-	TRBV2	-	TRBJ1-6	TGTGCCAGCAAGCGGGACTCCTATAATTCACCCCTCCACTTT	CASKRDSYNSPLHF